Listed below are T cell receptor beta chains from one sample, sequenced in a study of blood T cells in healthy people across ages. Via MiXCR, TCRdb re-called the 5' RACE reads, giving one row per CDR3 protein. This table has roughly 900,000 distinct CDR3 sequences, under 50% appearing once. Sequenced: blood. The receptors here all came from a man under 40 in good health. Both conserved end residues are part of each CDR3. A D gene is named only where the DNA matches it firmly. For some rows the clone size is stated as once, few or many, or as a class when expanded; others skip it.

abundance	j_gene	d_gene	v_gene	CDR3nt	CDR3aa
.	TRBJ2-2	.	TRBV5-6	TGTGCCAGCAGCCATAGCACAGGGAGGAAGGCAGGCACCGGGGAGCTGTTTTTT	CASSHSTGRKAGTGELFF
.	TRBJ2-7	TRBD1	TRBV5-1	TGCGCCAGCAGGTTGGACAGGTCGATCTCCTACGAGCAGTACTTC	CASRLDRSISYEQYF
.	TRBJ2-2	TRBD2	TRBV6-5	TGTGCCAGCAGTTACTGGGGTAGCGGGGGGACCGGGGAGCTGTTTTTT	CASSYWGSGGTGELFF
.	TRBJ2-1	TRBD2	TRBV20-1	TGCAGTGCTAGAGTTACGCGGCGGGGGGGCTTCGGTGAGCAGTTCTTC	CSARVTRRGGFGEQFF
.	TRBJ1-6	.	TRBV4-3	TGCGCCAGCAGCCAAGGGGAAAGGATTGGACTCGATTCACCCCTCCACTTT	CASSQGERIGLDSPLHF
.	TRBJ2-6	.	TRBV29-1	TGCAGCGTTGAAGATCAGGAAGAGGTCGAGGCCAACGTCCTGACTTTC	CSVEDQEEVEANVLTF
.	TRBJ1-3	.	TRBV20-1	TGCAGTGCTAGAGATCTAAGGGGCCCTGGAAACACCATATATTTT	CSARDLRGPGNTIYF
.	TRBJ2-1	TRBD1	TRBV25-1	TGTGCCAGCAGTGTGATAGGGACAGCTTCCTACAATGAGCAGTTCTTC	CASSVIGTASYNEQFF
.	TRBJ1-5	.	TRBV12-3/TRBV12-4	TGTGCCAGCAGTCCACCTATTAATCAGCCCCAGCATTTT	CASSPPINQPQHF
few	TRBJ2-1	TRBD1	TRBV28	TGTGCCAGCAGCACCGTCGGACAGGCCGACCACAATGAGCAGTTCTTC	CASSTVGQADHNEQFF
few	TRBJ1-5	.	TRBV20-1	TGCAGTGCTAGAGATTCGGTCAAGGCCGGTAATCAGCCCCAGCATTTT	CSARDSVKAGNQPQHF
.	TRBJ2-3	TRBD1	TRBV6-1	TGTGCCTGCCACCGACAGGGCTTTTTCACAGATACGCACTATTTT	CACHRQGFFTDTHYF
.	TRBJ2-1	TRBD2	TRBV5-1	TGCGCCAGCAGAACCGGGATAGCGGGGGGGCCAGGGAATGAGCAGTTCTTC	CASRTGIAGGPGNEQFF
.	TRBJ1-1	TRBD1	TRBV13	TGTGCCAGCAGCTCTACAGGGGTTAACATGAACACTGAAGCTTTCTTT	CASSSTGVNMNTEAFF
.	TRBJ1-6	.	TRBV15	TGTGCCACCAGCAGAGAGGGAGATTGGAATTCACCCCTCCACTTT	CATSREGDWNSPLHF
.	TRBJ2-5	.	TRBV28	TGTGCCAGCAGTATGATAGAGGAGACCCAGTACTTC	CASSMIEETQYF
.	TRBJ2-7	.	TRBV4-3	TGCGCCAGCAGCCAATTCGGGGGAGGAGAGCAGTACTTC	CASSQFGGGEQYF
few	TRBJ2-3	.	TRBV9	TGTGCCAGCAGCCCTTCTCTAGACATCGGTACGCAGTATTTT	CASSPSLDIGTQYF
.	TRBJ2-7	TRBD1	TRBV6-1	TGTGCCAGCAGTAAAGCGATGACAGGGGCCTACGAGCAGTACTTC	CASSKAMTGAYEQYF
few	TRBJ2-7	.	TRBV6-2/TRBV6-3	TGTGCCAGCAGTTGGGTCGACTACGAGCAGTACTTC	CASSWVDYEQYF
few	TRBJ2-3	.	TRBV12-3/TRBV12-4	TGTGCCAGCAGGAAGGCAGATACGCAGTATTTT	CASRKADTQYF
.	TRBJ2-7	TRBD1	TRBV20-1	TGCAGTGCCCGAATCCTGGACAGGGTCCACCACGAGCAGTACTTC	CSARILDRVHHEQYF
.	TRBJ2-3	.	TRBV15	TGTGCCACCAGCAGAGTTGCCAGGGGCACAGATACGCAGTATTTT	CATSRVARGTDTQYF
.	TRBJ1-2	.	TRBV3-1	TGTGCCAGCAACCAACGGACCATGGGGGGGTATGGCTACACCTTC	CASNQRTMGGYGYTF
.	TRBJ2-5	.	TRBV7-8	TGTGCCAGCAGCTTAAGACGGCGCGGAGAGACCCAGTACTTC	CASSLRRRGETQYF
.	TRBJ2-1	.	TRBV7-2	TGTGCCAGCAGCGGGGAGATAGCCAATGAGCAGTTCTTC	CASSGEIANEQFF